The clone carrying this TCR beta chain was seen ten or more times. Its antigen remains unidentified. CDR1 LNHDA and CDR2 SQIVND come from the germline V gene (reference sequence). Unmatched junction bases numbered 6, after V lost 6 bases and J lost 4 bases. The CDR3 contains 14 residues. The data are from a study of T cells in Graves' hyperthyroidism and ophthalmopathy. Turning to the study itself: Peripheral blood was drawn at first diagnosis, prior to all treatment.

General study results and limits: Onset of ophthalmopathy came a median roughly 6 months after the model predicted it.

RNA transcripts provided the source from which TCR beta CDR3 regions were amplified. HTBI primers were employed in a first-round RT-PCR of the TCR CDR3. MiXCR, run by TCRdb on the multiplex PCR reads, gives a single entry per CDR3 protein. The sample shows 360,000 or so distinct CDR3 sequences, 15% to 20% of them seen only once. Each ophthalmopathy patient scored at least 3 on the Clinical Activity Score and at least 4 on NOSPECS grade, with duration under 3 months. Approximately 9.3 ml of fresh peripheral blood supplied the PBMCs. The TCR comes from a woman in her forties with Graves' ophthalmopathy. Sequenced sample: blood. This chain links TRBV19 with TRBJ1-2; TRBD1 matches 9 bases. CDR3 protein: CASRSPGQGYGYTF. The CDR3 DNA reads TGTGCCAGTAGGTCTCCGGGACAGGGCTATGGCTACACCTTC.